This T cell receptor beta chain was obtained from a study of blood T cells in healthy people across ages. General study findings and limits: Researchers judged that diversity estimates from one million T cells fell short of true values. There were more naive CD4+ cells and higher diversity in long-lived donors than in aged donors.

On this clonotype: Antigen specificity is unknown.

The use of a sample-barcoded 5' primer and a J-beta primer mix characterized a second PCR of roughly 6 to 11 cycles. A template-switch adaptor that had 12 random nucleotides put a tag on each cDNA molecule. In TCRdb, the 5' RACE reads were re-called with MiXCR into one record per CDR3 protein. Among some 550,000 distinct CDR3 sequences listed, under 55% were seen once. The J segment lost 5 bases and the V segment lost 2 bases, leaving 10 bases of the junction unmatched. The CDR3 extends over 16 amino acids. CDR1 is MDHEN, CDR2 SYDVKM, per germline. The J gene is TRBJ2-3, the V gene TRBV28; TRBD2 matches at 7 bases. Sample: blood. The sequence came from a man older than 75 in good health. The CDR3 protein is CASSLIGGGGGDTQYF. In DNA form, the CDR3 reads TGTGCCAGCAGTTTAATTGGCGGGGGTGGGGGAGATACGCAGTATTTT.